The present T cell receptor beta chain was sequenced within a study of regulatory T cells in long-lasting Graves disease (dated by TCRdb to the early 2020s). For the wider study: To count as having persistent Graves' disease, a patient had to have received antithyroid drug treatment for over 5 years with TSH receptor autoantibodies remaining persistently positive. This study used TCR sequencing and RNA sequencing of peripheral blood to compare persistent Graves' disease patients against newly diagnosed Graves' disease patients. The study was conducted in China and was registered as a clinical trial. TCR sequencing covered some 13 persistent and 20 newly diagnosed Graves' disease patients, some 35 samples in total. Antithyroid drugs had been taken for 8.5 to 11 years on average by persistent Graves' disease patients in the clinical cohort.

What the authors observed across the whole study: Only the TCR beta chain was sequenced and analyzed. Peripheral blood alone was examined, since thyroid tissue, which constituted the primary lesion, could not be accessed. As a limitation, the authors acknowledged that the small sample size may reduce accuracy. TRBV28, TRBJ1-2 and TRBJ2-5 were preferentially used in persistent disease, while TRBV20-1 and TRBJ2-1 were favored in newly diagnosed disease. Patients with persistent disease shared more public clonotypes (fewer than 3,000) than newly diagnosed patients did (around 930). Persistent Graves' disease patients showed lower TCR Shannon entropy and fewer highly expanded clones than newly diagnosed patients, suggesting clonal expansion.

Library creation used multiplex PCR. Sequenced using an Illumina HiSeq 4000. TCR beta libraries were built with iRepertoire HTBI primers and Arm-PCR amplification of CDR3 regions. Before sequencing, the PCR products underwent gel purification. In the authors' own workflow: Gene usage analysis of CDR3 amino acid clonotypes relied on the roughly 64 TRBV and 15 or so TRBJ segments identified across samples. COPE and FqMerger were used to merge filtered high-quality paired reads into contigs. BLAST was used to align contigs to IMGT TRBV, TRBD and TRBJ reference genes, and CDR3 was defined according to IMGT. Any clonotype with a frequency above 0.1% was classified as a highly expanded clone. Shannon entropy was used to measure repertoire diversity, and the Gini coefficient was used to measure V-J evenness. Clonotypes shared by more than one individual were considered public. TCRdb reprocessed the public reads (quality trimming at Q25 with fastp, clone calling with MiXCR) and kept in-frame beta chains. Rows are unified per CDR3 protein, each entry keeping the most common DNA and genes. The V and J calls and clone size come from TCRdb's table, not from the authors' own analysis. This sample holds roughly 450,000 distinct CDR3 sequences; around 20% were observed only once. The top ten hold 7.8% of the sample.

The meaning of the sample's time point label: persistent/refractory GD, antithyroid drugs over 5 years with positive TRAb. For both TCR sequencing and RNA sequencing, RNA was extracted from PBMCs using TRIzol. The diagnosis of Graves' disease followed American Thyroid Association guidelines. The patients came from an endocrinology department in Xi'an, China. Each patient gave roughly 8.4 milliliters of peripheral blood, collected in an EDTA anticoagulant tube. PBMCs were isolated by Ficoll Paque Plus density gradient separation without further T cell sorting. An Agilent 2100 Bioanalyzer and agarose gel were used to check RNA quality, and a NanoDrop 2000 was used to measure RNA concentration. Sequences LNHDA (CDR1) and SQIVND (CDR2) are obtained from the germline V gene (reference sequence). V drops 11 bases and J drops 4 bases, leaving 12 bases in between. From its cysteine to its phenylalanine, the CDR3 spans 12 amino acids. Only the CDR3 part of the read is kept: 36 bases, read in frame from the first base.

This clonotype occurred once. Its antigen is still unknown. No quality values exist for individual bases; no much larger clone is one base distant. One read alone is weak evidence. The receptor was isolated from a female donor with Graves disease. The rearrangement combines TRBV19 with TRBJ2-1; the D region possibly corresponds to TRBD2 (5 bases align). Sequences were derived from peripheral blood mononuclear cells (PBMCs), sampled when the disease was refractory, from a patient treated with antithyroid drugs. At the DNA level, the sequence is TGTGCCTGCTCCGGGAATTACAATGAGCAGTTCTTC. It translates as CACSGNYNEQFF. With the portions outside the CDR3 filled from the reference TRBV19 and TRBJ2-1 genes, the complete variable region becomes DGGITQSPKYLFRKEGQNVTLSCEQNLNHDAMYWYRQDPGQGLRLIYYSQIVNDFQKGDIAEGYSVSREKKESFPLTVTSAQKNPTAFYLCACSGNYNEQFFGPGTRLTVL.